This T cell receptor beta chain stems from a study of T cell responses to AZD1222 COVID-19 vaccine. Method: immunoSEQ multiplex PCR; TCRdb's copy keeps in-frame clones and lacks some. Of some 80,000 clones listed, about nine tenths were seen once; the top ten hold roughly 10%. Germline lookup yields CDR1 LGHNA and CDR2 YSLEER. This CDR3 comprises 18 residues. Deletions cut 1 base from V and 2 bases from J, with 18 bases between. This clone was seen only a few times. The rearrangement joins TRBV4-3 to TRBJ2-1; TRBD1 might be the D (5 bases). Sample: peripheral blood, taken 28 days after the second dose of the MenACWY control vaccine. This clonotype was sampled from an adult who received the MenACWY meningococcal vaccine as a control. The CDR3 here is CASSQVFTQGKAYNEQFF. The CDR3 coding sequence is TGCGCCAGCAGCCAAGTGTTTACTCAGGGAAAAGCCTACAATGAGCAGTTCTTC.